This T cell receptor (beta chain) is from a study of T cell responses to AZD1222 COVID-19 vaccine. Findings and limits, study-wide: Spike-specific TCR breadth rose after two AZD1222 doses, and depth rose as well. There were repertoire samples only from the period after the peak T cell response. Close to half of all spike-specific TCRs reportedly target regions of the variants that are unmutated.

This CDR3 has 13 amino acids. From germline, CDR1 is SGHAT and CDR2 FQNNGV. V dropped 4 bases and J dropped 2 bases, with 6 bases sitting between them. This clone was seen a few times. What it binds is not known. Using immunoSEQ multiplex PCR, the repertoire was profiled, and TCRdb retains in-frame clones only, with some absent. The sample holds 110,000 to 150,000 clones; roughly 85% are singletons and the top ten take around 7.8%. The receptor comes from an adult in good health. Source: peripheral blood, taken on day 0 of AZD1222 vaccination. V gene TRBV11-2 combines with J gene TRBJ1-5; the D gene is possibly TRBD1 (6 bases). CDR3 residues: CASSYRGNQPQHF. The CDR3 DNA reads as TGTGCCAGCAGCTACAGGGGCAATCAGCCCCAGCATTTT.